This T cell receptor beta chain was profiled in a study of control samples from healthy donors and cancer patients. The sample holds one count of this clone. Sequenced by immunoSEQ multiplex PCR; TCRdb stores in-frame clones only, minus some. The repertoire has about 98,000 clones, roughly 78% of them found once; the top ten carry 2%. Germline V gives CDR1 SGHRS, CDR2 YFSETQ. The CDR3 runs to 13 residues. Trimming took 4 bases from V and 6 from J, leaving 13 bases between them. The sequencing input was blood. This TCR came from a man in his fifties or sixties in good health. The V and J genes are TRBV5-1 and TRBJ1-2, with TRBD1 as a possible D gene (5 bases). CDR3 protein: CASSSRGFDGYTF. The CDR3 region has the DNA TGCGCCAGCAGCAGCCGGGGGTTCGATGGCTACACCTTC.